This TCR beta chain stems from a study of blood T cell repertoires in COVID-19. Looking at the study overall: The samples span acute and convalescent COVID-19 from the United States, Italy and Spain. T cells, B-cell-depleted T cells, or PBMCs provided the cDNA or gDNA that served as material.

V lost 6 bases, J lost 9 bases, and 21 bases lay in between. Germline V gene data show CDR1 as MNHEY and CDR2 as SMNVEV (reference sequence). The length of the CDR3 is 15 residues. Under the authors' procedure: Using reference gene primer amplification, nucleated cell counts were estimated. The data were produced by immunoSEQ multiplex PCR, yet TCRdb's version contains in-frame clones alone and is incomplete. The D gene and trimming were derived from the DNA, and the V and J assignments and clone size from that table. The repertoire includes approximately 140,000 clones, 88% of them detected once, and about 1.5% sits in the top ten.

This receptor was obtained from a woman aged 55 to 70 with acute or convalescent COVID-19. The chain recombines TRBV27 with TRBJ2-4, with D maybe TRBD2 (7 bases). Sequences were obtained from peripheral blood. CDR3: CASRQGRGAMSIQYF. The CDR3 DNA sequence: TGTGCCAGCAGACAAGGTCGGGGGGCGATGAGCATTCAGTACTTC.